The 5 T cell receptor beta chains given below trace back to one sample, sequenced in a study of CD8+ T cells in alopecia areata. RNA extraction and reverse transcription yielded cDNA as sequencing template. Some clones are missing from TCRdb's copy, which holds only in-frame ones; the method was immunoSEQ multiplex PCR. Counted here are some 170,000 clones, 50% to 75% occurring once; the ten biggest clones make up approximately 16%. Regarding treatment: oral pan-JAK inhibitor, 5-10 mg twice daily. The starting material was CD4+ T cells sorted from blood, obtained between weeks 55 and 65, from a patient treated with tofacitinib. These receptors all stem from a human donor with alopecia areata.

This clone occurred once. V usage is TRBV4-1 and J usage is TRBJ2-3; D perhaps matches TRBD1 (6 bases). The CDR3 loop spans 17 amino acids. Germline V CDR1 and CDR2: MGHRA, YSYEKL. Trimming pared 1 base from V and 0 bases from J, leaving 14 bases between. CDR3 sequence (DNA): TGCGCCAGCAGCCAAGGCGACAGGCCGACTAGCACAGATACGCAGTATTTT. Protein sequence: CASSQGDRPTSTDTQYF.

This clone was observed a handful of times. The gene calls are TRBV30 and TRBJ2-3; D is perhaps TRBD1 (6 bases). This CDR3 spans 13 amino acids. Looked up from germline, CDR1 is GTSNPN and CDR2 is SVGIG (reference sequence). Trimming took off 5 bases at V and 5 bases at J, with 14 bases between the two ends. Here the CDR3 DNA reads TGTGCCTGGGAACCAGGGGTCAGAGATACGCAGTATTTT. Its translation is CAWEPGVRDTQYF.

Comment on this clone: The same CDR3 also results from other DNA sequences found in this sample. The chain couples TRBV6-5 to TRBJ1-1; D is possibly TRBD1 (6 bases). CDR1 and CDR2 from the germline V gene are MNHEY and SVGAGI. This CDR3 contains 12 residues. The ends were cut back, 2 bases at V and 8 bases at J, with 9 bases in the middle. CDR3 amino acids: CASSYGGTEAFF. The CDR3, as DNA: TGTGCCAGCAGTTACGGGGGGACAGAAGCTTTCTTT.

This clone was detected once. The CDR3 DNA follows: TGTGCCAGCAGCTTAGACGTAAATCAGCCCCAGCATTTT. Translating gives CASSLDVNQPQHF. The gene calls are TRBV7-3 and TRBJ1-5; D not certain. The V and J ends lost 2 bases and 4 bases respectively, with 6 bases between them. The germline CDR1 and CDR2 sequences are SGHTA and FQGTGA. There are 13 residues in the CDR3.

This rearrangement joins TRBV7-2 to TRBJ2-3; D may be TRBD1 (6 bases). CDR1 is SGHTA, CDR2 FQGNSA, per germline. There are 13 residues in the CDR3. The V end lost 4 bases, the J end lost 3 bases, and 8 bases lay between the germline ends. CDR3 DNA: TGTGCCAGCAGCTCCAGGGGAACAGATACGCAGTATTTT. Translated: CASSSRGTDTQYF.